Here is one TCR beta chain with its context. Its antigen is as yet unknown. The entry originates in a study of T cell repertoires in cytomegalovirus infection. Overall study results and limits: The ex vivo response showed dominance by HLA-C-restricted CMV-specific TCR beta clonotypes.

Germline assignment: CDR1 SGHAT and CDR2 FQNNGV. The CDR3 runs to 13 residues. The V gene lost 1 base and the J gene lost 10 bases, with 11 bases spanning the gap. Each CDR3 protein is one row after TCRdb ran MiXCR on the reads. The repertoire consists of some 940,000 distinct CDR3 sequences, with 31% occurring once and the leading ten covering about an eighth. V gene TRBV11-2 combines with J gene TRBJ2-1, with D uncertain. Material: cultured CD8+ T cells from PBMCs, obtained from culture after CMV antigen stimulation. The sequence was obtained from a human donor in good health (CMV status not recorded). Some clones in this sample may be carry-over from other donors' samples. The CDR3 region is CASSLVGPLEQFF. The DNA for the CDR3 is TGTGCCAGCAGCTTAGTCGGGCCCCTGGAGCAGTTCTTC. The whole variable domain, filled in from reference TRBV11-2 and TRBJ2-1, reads EAGVAQSPRYKIIEKRQSVAFWCNPISGHATLYWYQQILGQGPKLLIQFQNNGVVDDSQLPKDRFSAERLKGVDSTLKIQPAKLEDSAVYLCASSLVGPLEQFFGPGTRLTVL.